This T cell receptor (beta chain) was found in a study of blood T cell repertoires in COVID-19. In the authors' methods: Estimated nucleated cell counts came from reference gene primer amplification. Using immunoSEQ multiplex PCR, the repertoire was profiled, and TCRdb retains in-frame clones only, with some absent. V and J calls and clone size are copied from that table; D and trimming were computed from the DNA. Altogether fewer than 100,000 clones are present, around 87% being singletons, with the ten largest covering approximately 7.4%. The CDR3 has 17 residues. This chain connects TRBV21-1 to TRBJ2-3; the table calls TRBD1, which could not be checked here. TRBV21-1 is termed a pseudogene. This clonotype was obtained from a human donor with acute or convalescent COVID-19. The donor label of this sample is uncertain. Sample: peripheral blood. CDR3 region: CASSKVVNRASTDTQYF. The CDR3 region has the DNA TGTGCCAGCAGCAAAGTTGTCAACAGGGCTAGCACAGATACGCAGTATTTT.